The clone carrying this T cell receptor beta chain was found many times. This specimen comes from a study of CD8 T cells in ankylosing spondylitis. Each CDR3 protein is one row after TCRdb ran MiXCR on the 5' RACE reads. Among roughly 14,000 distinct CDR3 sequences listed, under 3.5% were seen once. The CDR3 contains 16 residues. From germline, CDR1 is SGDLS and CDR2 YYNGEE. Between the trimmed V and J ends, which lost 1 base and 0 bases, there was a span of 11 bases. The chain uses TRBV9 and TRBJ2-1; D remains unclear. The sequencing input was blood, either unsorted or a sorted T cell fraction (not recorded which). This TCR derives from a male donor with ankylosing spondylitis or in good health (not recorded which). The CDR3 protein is CASSVFRASSYNEQFF. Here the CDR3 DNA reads TGTGCCAGCAGCGTATTCCGCGCGAGCTCCTACAATGAGCAGTTCTTC.